The rows below give T cell receptor beta chains drawn from one sample of a study of CD8 T cells in cerebrospinal fluid in Alzheimer's disease. TCRdb reprocessed the 10x single-cell sequencing reads; each CDR3 protein has one entry and no DNA is given. This sample lists around 1,500 distinct CDR3 sequences; its ten largest clones have around 5.7%. Sequencing was carried out using cerebrospinal fluid. The receptors stem from a human donor with Alzheimer's disease. The CDR3 runs from the conserved cysteine through the conserved F or W. The listing skips clone size in some rows; elsewhere it reads once, few, many or a size class.

TRBV15	medium-sized	TRBJ1-4	12	CATSRDAGQLFF
TRBV19	.	TRBJ1-1	15	CASRGAFALNTEAFF
TRBV9	medium-sized	TRBJ2-3	19	CASSVAHGWGTGGTDTQYF
TRBV20-1	medium-sized	TRBJ2-2	14	CSARLAGGIGELFF
TRBV15	large	TRBJ2-3	16	CATSRDSGARADTQYF
TRBV27	medium-sized	TRBJ2-1	18	CASSLRILGLAGDHEQFF
TRBV25-1	large	TRBJ2-1	13	CASSEYNGNEQFF
TRBV6-5	medium-sized	TRBJ1-1	14	CASSYGDMDTEAFF
TRBV5-1	medium-sized	TRBJ1-6	15	CASSSRETYNSPLHF
TRBV28	.	TRBJ1-1	12	CASIVQGTEAFF
TRBV12-3/TRBV12-4	medium-sized	TRBJ1-4	13	CASSFRLTSKLFF
TRBV10-2	.	TRBJ2-4	14	CASKLPGTKNIQYF
TRBV6-1	medium-sized	TRBJ2-5	12	CASSGVGETQYF
TRBV3-1	.	TRBJ1-5	15	CASSSWGGSNQPQHF
TRBV10-3	large	TRBJ2-1	12	CATGVSANEQFF
TRBV6-2/TRBV6-3	medium-sized	TRBJ1-1	16	CASTNRVLDPRTETFF
TRBV5-4	medium-sized	TRBJ1-6	14	CASSLDRGNSPLHF
TRBV3-1	medium-sized	TRBJ1-2	12	CASSPRGIGYTF
TRBV28	medium-sized	TRBJ1-2	13	CASSLSAQYGYTF
TRBV3-1	medium-sized	TRBJ2-3	18	CASSQNSGLAGVSDTQYF
TRBV5-1	medium-sized	TRBJ2-6	17	CASSLGSGGTGANVLTF
TRBV7-8	medium-sized	TRBJ2-7	18	CASSLGLAGFHGSYEQYF
TRBV5-1	medium-sized	TRBJ1-2	12	CASSWDRVGYTF
TRBV5-1	medium-sized	TRBJ1-4	13	CASSGGAREKLFF
TRBV6-2/TRBV6-3	large	TRBJ1-5	14	CASSSWAINQPQHF
TRBV5-4	medium-sized	TRBJ2-7	15	CASSRGASGPVEQYF
TRBV6-6	medium-sized	TRBJ2-7	14	CASSAGQGAYEQYF
TRBV11-2	medium-sized	TRBJ2-7	15	CASSLGVRASYEQYF
TRBV4-1	.	TRBJ1-3	17	CASSQKQGKSAGNTIYF
TRBV10-3	medium-sized	TRBJ1-2	12	CAISDLSYGYTF
TRBV28	medium-sized	TRBJ2-7	14	CASSGWESSYEQYF
TRBV6-1	medium-sized	TRBJ2-3	13	CASTEGVGDTQYF
TRBV5-1	large	TRBJ1-2	15	CASRPQGPSGYGYTF
TRBV2	medium-sized	TRBJ2-7	12	CASSSRVFEQYF
TRBV12-3/TRBV12-4	medium-sized	TRBJ2-1	13	CASSFRAGNEQFF
TRBV7-9	large	TRBJ2-7	12	CASSLWEGEQYF
TRBV3-1	medium-sized	TRBJ2-3	13	CASSQDWRGTQYF
TRBV5-1	medium-sized	TRBJ2-3	15	CASSSGTMGTDTQYF
TRBV6-1	large	TRBJ1-1	15	CASKTVSSSGTEAFF
TRBV2	medium-sized	TRBJ2-4	14	CASILQGLKNIQYF
TRBV20-1	medium-sized	TRBJ1-1	13	CSARDWVNTEAFF
TRBV18	large	TRBJ1-5	13	CASSPTRGQPQHF
TRBV21-1	medium-sized	TRBJ2-1	16	CASSKLAGVLWNEQFF
TRBV5-1	medium-sized	TRBJ1-1	15	CASSPVTAVGTEAFF
TRBV4-1	large	TRBJ2-5	11	CASSPGETQYF
TRBV9	medium-sized	TRBJ2-1	16	CASSVDYSGSYNEQFF
TRBV7-6	.	TRBJ2-6	18	CASSPGPPTSTGANVLTF
TRBV24-1	medium-sized	TRBJ2-1	17	CATSDKPSGTDYNEQFF
TRBV6-4	medium-sized	TRBJ2-1	16	CASSPSSGDTYNEQFF
TRBV20-1	medium-sized	TRBJ2-2	14	CSAPLRANTGELFF
TRBV18	medium-sized	TRBJ2-7	15	CASSLGQGWTYEQYF
TRBV29-1	medium-sized	TRBJ1-3	14	CSVEGTLSGNTIYF
TRBV20-1	large	TRBJ2-3	16	CSAPRPQAGDTDTQYF
TRBV2	medium-sized	TRBJ1-1	16	CASSEQVGRGYTEAFF
TRBV24-1	medium-sized	TRBJ1-2	15	CATSSRGGGDYGYTF